Shown below are 8 T cell receptor beta chains from a single sample sequenced in a study of T cell clonality in common variable immunodeficiency. Some clones are missing from TCRdb's copy, which holds only in-frame ones; the method was immunoSEQ multiplex PCR. The sample is made up of around 34,000 clones, none counted only once. The sequenced sample consisted of peripheral blood mononuclear cells. The receptors were sampled from a person aged 18 to 75 in good health.

This clone appeared many times. The CDR3 goes on 3 residues after the read ends, and that part is filled in from the germline J gene. This rearrangement joins TRBV18 to TRBJ2-1; D gene ambiguous. The CDR3 is made up of 14 amino acids. Deletions cut 3 bases from V and 9 bases from J, with 15 bases between. Germline CDR1 reads KGHSH; CDR2 reads LQKENI. The CDR3 reads CASSPSHRVGEQFF. Incomplete CDR3 DNA: TGTGCCAGCTCACCCTCCCACCGGGTTGGTGAG. The variable domain in full, completed from reference TRBV18 and TRBJ2-1, reads NAGVMQNPRHLVRRRGQEARLRCSPMKGHSHVYWYRQLPEEGLKFMVYLQKENIIDESGMPKERFSAEFPKEGPSILRIQQVVRGDSAAYFCASSPSHRVGEQFFGPGTRLTVL.

This clone has at least ten counts. The DNA ends 3 residues before the CDR3 does, and the rest of the CDR3 is filled in from the germline J gene. The rearrangement joins TRBV7-9 to TRBJ2-3; TRBD1 matches at 7 bases. V shed 5 bases, J shed 2 bases, and the junction held 4 bases outside the gene matches. This CDR3 contains 14 residues. Germline assignment: CDR1 SEHNR and CDR2 FQNEAQ (reference sequence). The CDR3 protein is CASSTGQNTDTQYF. Partial CDR3 DNA: TGTGCCAGCAGCACGGGACAGAACACAGATACG.

This clone was observed at least ten times. The read halts 3 residues ahead of the CDR3 end, with the missing end drawn from the germline J gene. J is TRBJ2-1 and V is TRBV11-2; 7 positions agree with TRBD2. Germline-derived CDR1 and CDR2 are SGHAT and FQNNGV. The CDR3 is made up of 15 amino acids. Losses at the gene ends were 5 bases for V and 4 bases for J; bases not matched to a gene: 8. CDR3 loop: CASSRSGTNYNEQFF. The sequenced CDR3 bases are TGTGCCAGCAGCCGTTCCGGGACTAATTACAATGAG.

This clone came up many times. The read ends 3 residues early relative to the CDR3; the germline J gene fills the gap. The chain uses TRBV6-1 and TRBJ2-1; 9 nucleotides align to TRBD1. V lost 1 base and J lost 6; bases outside the gene matches: 10. CDR3 length equals 17 residues. The V gene's germline CDR1 is MNHNS and CDR2 SASEGT. The part of the CDR3 DNA that was read is TGTGCCAGCAGTGAAGTTTTGGGGGACAGGGAGGGCAATGAG. It is translated as CASSEVLGDREGNE. The entire CDR3 reads CASSEVLGDREGNEQFF.

Ten or more counts support this clone. From the germline J gene comes the end of the CDR3, since the read stops 3 residues before it. The J gene is TRBJ2-2, the V gene TRBV12-3 or TRBV12-4; TRBD2 agrees at 8 bases. Trimming at V came to 5 bases and at J to 5 bases, leaving 7 bases not matched to a gene. The CDR3 runs to 15 residues. The part of the CDR3 DNA that was read is TGTGCCAGCAGTCCGAGCGGGAGCGGGACCGGGGAG. It is translated as CASSPSGSGTGE. The full CDR3 sequence reads CASSPSGSGTGELFF.

This clone was detected many times. The read terminates 3 residues before the CDR3 end, so the remaining end is supplied by the germline J gene. The chain uses TRBV30 and TRBJ1-1; 8 nucleotides agree with TRBD1. Germline lookup yields CDR1 GTSNPN and CDR2 SVGIG (reference sequence). The trim removed 5 bases at V and 3 bases at J, leaving 11 bases unmatched. The CDR3 consists of 15 residues. This CDR3 reads CAWDRQGAPDTEAFF. The part of the CDR3 DNA that was read is TGTGCCTGGGATCGGCAGGGGGCGCCGGACACTGAA.

This clone was counted many times. The read terminates 3 residues ahead of where the CDR3 ends, so the germline J gene completes it. V and J are TRBV20-1 and TRBJ2-7, with a tentative D call TRBD1 (5 bases). This CDR3 contains 14 residues. The germline V and J ends were trimmed by 6 bases and 4 bases, with 19 bases remaining between them. The germline gives CDR1 DFQATT, CDR2 SNEGSKA (reference sequence). CDR3 protein: CSARRSAGSYEQYF. The DNA read from the CDR3 is TGCAGTGCCAGAAGATCCGCAGGGTCTTACGAG.

This clone was counted ten times or more. The CDR3 goes on 3 residues after the read ends, and that part is filled in from the germline J gene. The V gene is TRBV20-1, the J gene TRBJ2-5; D is possibly TRBD2 (6 bases). CDR3 length: 12 residues. Germline loops: CDR1 DFQATT, CDR2 SNEGSKA (reference sequence). V dropped 6 bases and J dropped 3 bases, with 11 bases sitting between them. CDR3 DNA, as far as it was read: TGCAGTGCCCTGGGACTTAAAGAGACC. This encodes CSALGLKET. The CDR3 in full is CSALGLKETQYF.